The 26 T cell receptor beta chains below come from one sample, sequenced in a study of T cell clonality in common variable immunodeficiency. Produced via immunoSEQ multiplex PCR; TCRdb's table is partial and in-frame only. The data show about 35,000 clones, with none appearing a single time. The sample was peripheral blood mononuclear cells. These receptors all stem from a person between 18 and 70 years old in good health.

This clone was detected ten times or more. The read stops 3 residues short of the end of the CDR3; the missing end is completed from the germline J gene. The rearrangement joins TRBV19 to TRBJ2-7, with D possibly being TRBD2 (5 bases). The CDR3 extends over 14 amino acids. Germline loops: CDR1 LNHDA, CDR2 SQIVND (reference sequence). V shed 5 bases and J shed 1 base, with 12 bases lying between them. The CDR3 reads CASSSPGLSYEQYF. The CDR3 bases that were read are TGTGCCAGTAGTTCACCTGGACTTTCCTACGAG.

This clone showed up just a few times. Sequencing ends 3 residues short of the CDR3 end; the germline J gene provides the rest. The gene calls are TRBV19 and TRBJ2-7; TRBD1 matches at 10 bases. V shed 5 bases and J 5 bases; nucleotides not matched to a gene: 6. Germline V gene lookup returns CDR1 LNHDA and CDR2 SQIVND (reference sequence). The CDR3 loop spans 14 amino acids. The CDR3 DNA, read in part, is TGTGCCAGTAGTCCGGGACAGGGGCTAGACGAG. Its protein product is CASSPGQGLDE. The whole CDR3 reads CASSPGQGLDEQYF.

This clone has only a few counts. The CDR3 end falls 3 residues outside the read, so it is completed with the germline J gene. The chain joins TRBV19 to TRBJ2-3; TRBD1 is a possible D gene (5 bases). The CDR3 has 13 amino acids. Germline loops: CDR1 LNHDA, CDR2 SQIVND (reference sequence). The CDR3 protein is CASSVTGQETQYF. CDR3 DNA, as far as it was read: TGTGCCAGTAGTGTAACAGGTCAAGAGACG.

This clone was recorded many times. Read coverage stops 3 residues before the CDR3 terminus; the germline J gene supplies the remainder. The V and J genes are TRBV10-3 and TRBJ1-1; D remains ambiguous. V lost 0 bases, J lost 7 bases, and 12 bases lay in between. Germline-derived CDR1 and CDR2 are ENHRY and SYGVKD. The CDR3 has 14 amino acids. Here the CDR3 reads CAISESRGRVEAFF. The covered CDR3 bases are TGTGCCATCAGTGAGTCGAGAGGGCGGGTTGAA.

This clone was seen ten or more times. The CDR3 end falls 3 residues outside the read, so it is completed with the germline J gene. The chain is built from TRBV20-1 and TRBJ1-1; possibly TRBD1 for D (5 bases). The CDR3 runs to 15 residues. Germline CDR1 DFQATT, CDR2 SNEGSKA (reference sequence). V lost 3 bases to trimming and J lost 1 base, with 15 bases between them. The sequenced CDR3 bases are TGCAGTGCTAGTGGGTTGGCAGGGAAGAACACTGAA. This codes for CSASGLAGKNTE. The entire CDR3 protein reads CSASGLAGKNTEAFF.

This clone came up a few times. The CDR3 extends 3 residues past the end of the read, so its final part is completed from the germline J gene. The V and J genes are TRBV6-2 or TRBV6-3 and TRBJ2-4; 9 bases agree with TRBD1. This CDR3 has 14 residues. Germline V CDR1 and CDR2: MNHEY, SVGEGT. CDR3 sequence: CASRTGTGTDGQYF. CDR3 DNA (partial): TGTGCCAGCAGAACCGGGACAGGGACGGATGGT.

Comment on this clone: The read falls 3 residues short of the CDR3 end, and the missing part is taken from the germline J gene. The chain uses TRBV29-1 and TRBJ1-2; 9 bases align to TRBD1. The ends lost 3 bases at V and 5 bases at J; junction bases unmatched: 4. Germline CDR1 is SQVTM and CDR2 is ANQGSEA. This CDR3 is built from 13 residues. The DNA read from the CDR3 is TGCAGCGTTGACCCCGGGACAGGGTATGGC. This encodes CSVDPGTGYG. The entire CDR3 protein reads CSVDPGTGYGYTF.

This clone was seen at least ten times. The CDR3 extends 3 residues past the end of the read, so its final part is completed from the germline J gene. The chain employs TRBV19 and TRBJ1-2; 7 nucleotides align to TRBD1. This CDR3 contains 14 residues. V lost 7 bases and J lost 2; bases outside the gene matches: 7. The germline V gene has CDR1 LNHDA and CDR2 SQIVND (reference sequence). The CDR3 DNA, read in part, is TGTGCCAGTAATAGTCAGGGGGACAACTATGGC. Its translation: CASNSQGDNYG. The complete CDR3 protein is CASNSQGDNYGYTF.

Many counts were recorded for this clone. The read is 3 residues too short to cover the CDR3 end, so that end is filled in from the germline J gene. J is TRBJ2-3 and V is TRBV19; 15 bases fit TRBD2. Germline V gene sequence: CDR1 LNHDA, CDR2 SQIVND (reference sequence). V shed 5 bases and J 4 bases; nucleotides not matched to a gene: 13. This CDR3 spans 19 amino acids. The part of the CDR3 DNA that was read is TGTGCCAGTAGTTCCCACCCCGGGACTAGCGGGAGGTGGGCAGATACG. Translated: CASSSHPGTSGRWADT. The whole CDR3 sequence is CASSSHPGTSGRWADTQYF.

In its sample, this clone was seen many times. The read falls 3 residues short of the CDR3 end, and the missing part is taken from the germline J gene. The chain links TRBV7-9 to TRBJ1-1; the D is unclear. The CDR3 sequence is 15 residues long. V shed 5 bases and J shed 6 bases, with 19 bases lying between them. Germline V gene sequence: CDR1 SEHNR, CDR2 FQNEAQ (reference sequence). Partial CDR3 DNA: TGTGCCAGCAGCACAAACCGGGGTAAGAGGGCTGAA. The encoded protein is CASSTNRGKRAE. The full CDR3 reads CASSTNRGKRAEAFF.

This clone was recorded at least ten times. The read ends 3 residues shy of where the CDR3 ends; the end is completed using the germline J gene. V gene TRBV29-1 combines with J gene TRBJ2-7; TRBD1 matches 7 bases. Germline CDR1 reads SQVTM; CDR2 reads ANQGSEA. V shed 4 bases and J 4 bases; nucleotides not matched to a gene: 4. The CDR3 covers 12 residues. The sequenced part of the CDR3 DNA is TGCAGCGTTGGACAGGGAAGGTACGAG. It specifies CSVGQGRYE. From start to end, the CDR3 is CSVGQGRYEQYF.

A remark on this clone: The CDR3 end falls 3 residues outside the read, so it is completed with the germline J gene. V gene TRBV2 combines with J gene TRBJ1-4; D ambiguous. The germline V gene encodes CDR1 SNHLY and CDR2 FYNNEI. The CDR3 contains 13 residues. CDR3 sequence reads: CASSQRPNSPLFF. The covered CDR3 bases are TGTGCCAGCAGTCAGCGACCCAATTCACCA.

There are many counts of this clone. The read finishes 3 residues shy of the CDR3 end, and the germline J gene is used to complete it. The chain recombines TRBV11-2 with TRBJ2-7; no reliable D call. The length of the CDR3 is 11 residues. Germline CDR1 is SGHAT and CDR2 is FQNNGV. V was pared by 2 bases and J by 5 bases, with 4 bases between. The CDR3 sequence: CASSLINEQYF. The covered CDR3 bases are TGTGCCAGCAGCTTAATAAACGAG.

A remark on this clone: A clone one base away is much larger, so this may be a read error. The read ends 3 residues early relative to the CDR3; the germline J gene fills the gap. This CDR3 is also generated by other DNA sequences in the sample. This chain links TRBV2 with TRBJ1-2; no clear D. There are 14 residues in the CDR3. CDR1 SNHLY and CDR2 FYNNEI come from the germline V gene. Partial CDR3 DNA: TGTGCCAGCAGTGAGATGGGCAAAGGCGATGGG. Its translation is CASSEMGKGDG. The full CDR3 protein is CASSEMGKGDGYTF.

This clone appeared many times. The read terminates 3 residues before the CDR3 end, so the remaining end is supplied by the germline J gene. This sequence joins TRBV18 and TRBJ1-4; D call uncertain. With 6 bases removed from V and 7 bases from J, the gap between germline ends came to 12 bases. The germline gives CDR1 KGHSH, CDR2 LQKENI. The CDR3 is 13 residues long. CDR3 sequence reads: CASSLPSGEKLFF. The CDR3 bases that were read are TGTGCCAGCTCCCTGCCATCGGGTGAAAAA.

This clone was picked up many times. Read sequence stops 3 residues before the CDR3 end, and the germline J gene provides the missing end. The chain couples TRBV19 to TRBJ2-4, with a tentative D call TRBD1 (6 bases). Germline V gives CDR1 LNHDA, CDR2 SQIVND (reference sequence). The CDR3 is 18 amino acids. V gave up 4 bases and J gave up 0 bases, with 19 bases separating them. The CDR3: CASSNGRGRVIAKNIQYF. Partial CDR3 DNA: TGTGCCAGTAGTAACGGCAGGGGCCGGGTGATAGCCAAAAACATT.

This clone has ten or more counts. The CDR3 end is not reached by the read, which stops 3 residues before it; the germline J gene fills it in. V is TRBV5-1 and J is TRBJ1-1; a weak D match, TRBD1 (5 bases). Germline V gene lookup returns CDR1 SGHRS and CDR2 YFSETQ. The CDR3 is made up of 14 amino acids. V was trimmed by 7 bases and J by 5 bases, leaving 18 bases between them. Here the CDR3 reads CASGPPGGGTEAFF. The covered CDR3 bases are TGCGCCAGCGGTCCCCCGGGGGGGGGAACTGAA. The variable domain in full, completed from reference TRBV5-1 and TRBJ1-1, reads KAGVTQTPRYLIKTRGQQVTLSCSPISGHRSVSWYQQTPGQGLQFLFEYFSETQRNKGNFPGRFSGRQFSNSRSEMNVSTLELGDSALYLCASGPPGGGTEAFFGQGTRLTVV.

This clone was seen repeatedly, ten times or more. The read ends 3 residues before the CDR3 terminus; that terminus is restored from the germline J gene. V gene TRBV18 combines with J gene TRBJ2-1; possibly TRBD2 for D (6 bases). The V end was cut by 6 bases, the J end by 0 bases, with 6 bases between. The CDR3 consists of 13 residues. Looked up from germline, CDR1 is KGHSH and CDR2 is LQKENI. This CDR3 reads CASSTSSYNEQFF. The sequenced CDR3 bases are TGTGCCAGCTCGACTAGCTCCTACAATGAG.

This clone came up many times. Incomplete CDR3 DNA: TGTGCCAGCTCTGCGGGAGAGTGGAATGAG. Encoded protein: CASSAGEWNE. In full, the CDR3 reads CASSAGEWNEQFF. This chain uses TRBV7-3 with TRBJ2-1, with 7 bases lining up with TRBD2. The read stops 3 residues short of the end of the CDR3; the missing end is completed from the germline J gene. In germline, CDR1 is SGHTA, CDR2 FQGTGA. V dropped 8 bases and J dropped 7; count of bases not matched to a gene: 8. This CDR3 has 13 residues. The variable domain in full, with the rest retrieved from reference TRBV7-3 and TRBJ2-1, is GAGVSQTPSNKVTEKGKYVELRCDPISGHTALYWYRQSLGQGPEFLIYFQGTGAADDSGLPNDRFFAVRPEGSVSTLKIQRTERGDSAVYLCASSAGEWNEQFFGPGTRLTVL.

This clone has a count of ten or more. The read ends 3 residues early relative to the CDR3; the germline J gene fills the gap. The chain couples TRBV5-1 to TRBJ1-2; D unresolved. The CDR3 spans 14 residues. Germline V gene data show CDR1 as SGHRS and CDR2 as YFSETQ. The germline V and J ends were trimmed by 0 bases and 1 base, with 7 bases remaining between them. The CDR3 loop is CASSLEVSNYGYTF. CDR3 bases read: TGCGCCAGCAGCTTGGAGGTCAGTAACTATGGC.

At least ten counts were recorded for this clone. Read sequence stops 3 residues before the CDR3 end, and the germline J gene provides the missing end. The rearrangement joins TRBV7-9 to TRBJ1-1, with a tentative D call TRBD1 (6 bases). CDR1 and CDR2 from the germline V gene are SEHNR and FQNEAQ (reference sequence). The CDR3 runs to 14 residues. V was pared by 2 bases and J by 1 base, with 8 bases between. The CDR3 region is CASSLTTGNTEAFF. The sequenced CDR3 bases are TGTGCCAGCAGCTTAACGACAGGGAACACTGAA.

In its sample, this clone was seen many times. The CDR3 end lies 3 residues beyond the end of the read and is filled in from the germline J gene. V and J are TRBV11-2 and TRBJ2-1, with D unclear. V was trimmed by 1 base and J by 4 bases, leaving 5 bases between them. CDR1 is SGHAT and CDR2 is FQNNGV in the germline V gene. The CDR3 is made up of 13 amino acids. CDR3 sequence: CASSLALYNEQFF. The sequenced CDR3 bases are TGTGCCAGCAGCTTAGCCCTGTACAATGAG.

The sample holds a few counts of this clone. The read stops 3 residues short of the end of the CDR3; the missing end is completed from the germline J gene. The chain carries TRBV30 and TRBJ1-4, with D maybe TRBD1 (6 bases). V was trimmed by 4 bases and J by 8 bases, leaving 14 bases between them. Per the germline V gene, CDR1 is GTSNPN and CDR2 is SVGIG (reference sequence). The CDR3 has 13 residues. CDR3 loop: CAWNGGAIEKLFF. Incomplete CDR3 DNA: TGTGCCTGGAATGGGGGCGCGATCGAAAAA.

There are many counts of this clone. The read comes to an end 3 residues before the CDR3 does, leaving the germline J gene to fill in the end. The V gene is TRBV10-3, the J gene TRBJ2-2; 10 nucleotides line up with TRBD2. The CDR3 loop spans 15 amino acids. V shed 4 bases, J shed 5 bases, and the junction held 4 bases outside the gene matches. Germline values: CDR1 ENHRY, CDR2 SYGVKD. CDR3: CAISGTSGFTGELFF. The sequenced CDR3 bases are TGTGCCATCAGTGGGACTAGCGGTTTTACCGGGGAG.

This clone was detected many times. The CDR3 extends 3 residues past the end of the read, so its final part is completed from the germline J gene. The rearrangement links TRBV30 to TRBJ1-5; D is possibly TRBD1 (6 bases). Looked up from germline, CDR1 is GTSNPN and CDR2 is SVGIG (reference sequence). V dropped 7 bases and J dropped 3 bases, with 13 bases sitting between them. The CDR3 extends over 13 amino acids. The CDR3 here is CASSRTVNQPQHF. The covered CDR3 bases are TGTGCCTCCTCTCGGACAGTCAATCAGCCC.

This clone was picked up many times. Sequencing ends 3 residues short of the CDR3 end; the germline J gene provides the rest. The chain joins TRBV7-7 to TRBJ2-3; weak D call: TRBD2 (6 bases). This CDR3 has 14 amino acids. Germline V gives CDR1 SSHAT, CDR2 FNYEAQ (reference sequence). The part of the CDR3 DNA that was read is TGTGCGAGACCGACAGCGGGTAGCACAGATACG. It encodes CARPTAGSTDT. The whole CDR3 sequence is CARPTAGSTDTQYF.